The 11 T cell receptor beta chains given below trace back to one sample, sequenced in a study of blood T cell repertoires in COVID-19. Sequencing was performed with immunoSEQ multiplex PCR; in TCRdb, only in-frame clones are kept and a portion is missing. The sample shows about 200,000 clones, roughly 91% of them seen only once. Sequenced: peripheral blood. The receptor set was obtained from a man aged 35 to 55 with active or convalescent COVID-19.

In this sample, this clone turned up once. V is TRBV30 and J is TRBJ2-2, with TRBD2 matching over 7 bases. Germline loops: CDR1 GTSNPN, CDR2 SVGIG (reference sequence). J gave up 2 bases and V 3 bases, and 6 bases lay outside the gene matches. This CDR3 has 15 residues. CDR3 DNA: TGTGCCTGGAGGGCTAGCGGTCATAACACCGGGGAGCTGTTTTTT. Its translation: CAWRASGHNTGELFF.

V is TRBV7-2 and J is TRBJ1-1; 9 bases line up with TRBD1. The CDR3 length is 15 residues. Germline lookup yields CDR1 SGHTA and CDR2 FQGNSA. V lost 1 base to trimming and J lost 3 bases; unmatched junction nucleotides: 3. The CDR3 bases are TGTGCCAGCAGCTTAGTGTGGACAGGGGACACTGAAGCTTTCTTT. Its translation is CASSLVWTGDTEAFF.

The chain links TRBV10-3 to TRBJ2-2; D is ambiguous. The germline V gene has CDR1 ENHRY and CDR2 SYGVKD. CDR3 length equals 15 residues. V was cut by 3 bases and J by 3 bases, with 11 bases left in between. This chain's CDR3 is CAISDWASYTGELFF. CDR3 bases: TGTGCCATCAGTGACTGGGCGTCGTACACCGGGGAGCTGTTTTTT.

The chain combines TRBV15 with TRBJ1-3, with TRBD1 as a possible D gene (5 bases). Germline-derived CDR1 and CDR2 are LNHNV and YYDKDF (reference sequence). This CDR3 has 18 residues. Trimming took off 0 bases at V and 1 base at J, with 16 bases between the two ends. The CDR3 DNA is TGTGCCACCAGCAGAGATCCCCCTGCAGGGCTGTCTGGAAACACCATATATTTT. Protein: CATSRDPPAGLSGNTIYF.

The chain uses TRBV5-1 and TRBJ2-7; possibly TRBD2 for D (5 bases). V lost 0 bases and J lost 5, with 9 bases in between. Germline loops: CDR1 SGHRS, CDR2 YFSETQ. The CDR3 sequence is 13 residues long. CDR3: CASSLGTRDEQYF. In DNA, the CDR3 is TGCGCCAGCAGCTTGGGAACGAGGGACGAGCAGTACTTC.

The J gene is TRBJ1-1, the V gene TRBV7-8; D perhaps matches TRBD1 (6 bases). The germline V gene has CDR1 SGHVS and CDR2 FQNEAQ. The germline V and J ends were trimmed by 5 bases and 1 base, with 11 bases remaining between them. This CDR3 comprises 14 residues. CDR3 coding DNA: TGTGCCAGCAGCGTCCAACAGGGGAACACTGAAGCTTTCTTT. Amino acids: CASSVQQGNTEAFF.

This chain links TRBV19 with TRBJ2-1; D not certain. There are 16 residues in the CDR3. V was trimmed by 2 bases and J by 4 bases, leaving 15 bases between them. Germline V gene data show CDR1 as LNHDA and CDR2 as SQIVND (reference sequence). Written as DNA, the CDR3 is TGTGCCAGTAGTATAAATTTAGACACAAGATACAATGAGCAGTTCTTC. Protein sequence: CASSINLDTRYNEQFF.

The V call is TRBV5-1, the J call TRBJ2-1; D may be TRBD1 (6 bases). This CDR3 spans 14 amino acids. Germline CDR1 is SGHRS and CDR2 is YFSETQ. V was shortened by 4 bases and J by 3 bases, with 11 bases between the two germline ends. CDR3 bases: TGCGCCAGCAGCAGGGAACAGGGCTACAATGAGCAGTTCTTC. It specifies CASSREQGYNEQFF.

The gene calls are TRBV7-2 and TRBJ2-2; TRBD2 might be the D (6 bases). Germline loops: CDR1 SGHTA, CDR2 FQGNSA. The V end was cut by 4 bases, the J end by 8 bases, with 14 bases between. This CDR3 has 14 residues. CDR3 nucleotide sequence: TGTGCCAGCAGCTCGAGCGGGCTAGGGGGGGAGCTGTTTTTT. The encoded protein is CASSSSGLGGELFF.

The chain joins TRBV28 to TRBJ1-5; D not certain. Germline CDR1 MDHEN, CDR2 SYDVKM. The CDR3 has 13 amino acids. Trimming took 7 bases from V and 4 from J, leaving 11 bases between them. The CDR3 bases are TGTGCCAGCAAAGTAATGAGAAATCAGCCCCAGCATTTT. Translating gives CASKVMRNQPQHF.

This chain joins TRBV6-5 and TRBJ2-7; TRBD2 aligns across 10 bases. CDR1 is MNHEY and CDR2 is SVGAGI in the germline V gene. V shed 0 bases and J 9 bases; nucleotides not matched to a gene: 2. The CDR3 loop spans 13 amino acids. The CDR3 bases are TGTGCCAGCAGTTACTCGTGGACTAGCGGGCAGTACTTC. As protein: CASSYSWTSGQYF.